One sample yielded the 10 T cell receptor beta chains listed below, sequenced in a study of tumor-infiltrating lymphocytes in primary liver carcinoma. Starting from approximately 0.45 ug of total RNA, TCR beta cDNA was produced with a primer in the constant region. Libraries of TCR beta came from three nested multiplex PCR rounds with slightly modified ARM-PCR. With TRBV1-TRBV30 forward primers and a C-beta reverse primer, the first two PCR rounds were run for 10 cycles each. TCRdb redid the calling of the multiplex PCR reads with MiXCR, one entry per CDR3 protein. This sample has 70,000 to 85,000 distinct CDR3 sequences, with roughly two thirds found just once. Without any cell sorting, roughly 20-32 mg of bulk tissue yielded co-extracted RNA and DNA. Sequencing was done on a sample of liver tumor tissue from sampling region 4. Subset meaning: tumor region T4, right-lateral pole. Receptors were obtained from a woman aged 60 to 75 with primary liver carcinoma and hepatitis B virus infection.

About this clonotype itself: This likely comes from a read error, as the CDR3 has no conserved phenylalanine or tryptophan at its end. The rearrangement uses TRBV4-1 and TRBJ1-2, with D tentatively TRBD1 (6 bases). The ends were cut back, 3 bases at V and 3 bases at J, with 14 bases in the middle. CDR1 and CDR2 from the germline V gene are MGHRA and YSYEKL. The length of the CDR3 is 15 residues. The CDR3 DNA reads TGCGCCAGCAGCCACACCGGGACACGGGACTATGGCTACACCATC. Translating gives CASSHTGTRDYGYTI.

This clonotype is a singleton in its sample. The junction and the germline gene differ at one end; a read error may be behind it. The CDR3: CASRGGRGMQDTEASF. The CDR3 DNA follows: TGTGCCAGCAGGGGGGGGCGCGGTATGCAAGACACTGAAGCTTCCTTT. The V gene is TRBV12-3 or TRBV12-4, the J gene TRBJ1-1; D is perhaps TRBD1 (6 bases). The length of the CDR3 is 16 residues.

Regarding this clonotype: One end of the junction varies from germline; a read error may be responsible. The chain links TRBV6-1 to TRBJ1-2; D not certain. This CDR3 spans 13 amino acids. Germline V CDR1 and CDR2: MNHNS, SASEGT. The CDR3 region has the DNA TGTGCCAGTAGTGAACAGAGAACCTATGGCTACACCTTC. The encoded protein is CASSEQRTYGYTF.

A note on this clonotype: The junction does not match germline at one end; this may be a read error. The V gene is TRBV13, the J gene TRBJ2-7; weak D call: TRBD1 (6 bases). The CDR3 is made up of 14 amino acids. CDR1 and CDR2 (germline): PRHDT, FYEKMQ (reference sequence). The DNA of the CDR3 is TGTGCCAGCAGCTTAGCCAGGGGTTCCTACGAGGAGTACTTC. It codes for CASSLARGSYEEYF.

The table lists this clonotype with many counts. The CDR3 coding sequence is TGTGCCAGCAGCCAAGATCAGGGACCTAACTATGGCTACACCTTC. It encodes CASSQDQGPNYGYTF. This chain joins TRBV4-2 and TRBJ1-2; a possible D gene is TRBD1 (5 bases). The CDR3 loop spans 15 amino acids. Trimming pared 0 bases from V and 0 bases from J, leaving 8 bases between. Germline V CDR1 and CDR2: LGHNA, YNFKEQ.

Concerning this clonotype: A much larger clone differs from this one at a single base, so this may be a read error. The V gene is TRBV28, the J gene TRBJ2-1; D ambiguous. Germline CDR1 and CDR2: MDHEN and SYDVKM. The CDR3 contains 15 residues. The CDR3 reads CVSRGPSSSYNEQFF. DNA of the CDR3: TGTGTCAGCAGAGGACCTTCGAGCTCCTACAATGAGCAGTTCTTC.

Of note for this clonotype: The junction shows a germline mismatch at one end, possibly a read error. CDR3 in amino acids: CASTLSGANVLSF. The CDR3 DNA sequence: TGTGCCAGCACCCTATCTGGGGCGAACGTCCTGTCTTTC. The V gene is TRBV28, the J gene TRBJ2-6, with a possible D match to TRBD1 (5 bases). The CDR3 extends over 13 amino acids. Per the germline V gene, CDR1 is MDHEN and CDR2 is SYDVKM.

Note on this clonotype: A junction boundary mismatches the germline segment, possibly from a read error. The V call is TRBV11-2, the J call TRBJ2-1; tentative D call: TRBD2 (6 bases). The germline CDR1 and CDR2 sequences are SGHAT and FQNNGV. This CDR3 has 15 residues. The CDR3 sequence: CAGGRGPNSYYELFF. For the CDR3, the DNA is TGTGCCGGCGGGCGGGGACCGAACTCCTACTATGAGCTGTTCTTC.

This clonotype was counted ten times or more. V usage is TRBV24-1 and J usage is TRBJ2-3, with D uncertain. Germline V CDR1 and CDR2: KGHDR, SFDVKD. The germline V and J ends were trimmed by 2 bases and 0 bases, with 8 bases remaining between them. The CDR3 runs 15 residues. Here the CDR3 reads CATSDSSSSTDTQYF. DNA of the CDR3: TGTGCCACCAGTGATTCATCCTCGAGCACAGATACGCAGTATTTT.

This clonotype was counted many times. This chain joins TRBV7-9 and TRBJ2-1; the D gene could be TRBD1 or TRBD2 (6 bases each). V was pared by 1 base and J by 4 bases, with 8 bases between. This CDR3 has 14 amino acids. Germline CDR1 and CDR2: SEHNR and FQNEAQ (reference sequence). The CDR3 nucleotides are TGTGCCAGCAGCTTAGAAGGGGGGTACAATGAGCAGTTCTTC. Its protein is CASSLEGGYNEQFF.